This is a list of T cell receptor beta chains from one sample in a study of blood T cell repertoires in COVID-19. Produced via immunoSEQ multiplex PCR; TCRdb's table is partial and in-frame only. The table records over 55,000 clones, more than 85% of them present only once. The sample was peripheral blood. The receptors here all came from a man aged 60 to 69 with acute or convalescent COVID-19. Each CDR3 is given with its conserved first and last residue. A D gene is named only where the DNA matches it firmly.

>TRBJ1-3|.|13|TRBV9
CASSVAGGNTIYF
>TRBJ1-6|TRBD1|14|TRBV6-5
CASSPTGGNSPLHF
>TRBJ2-3|TRBD2|14|TRBV11-3
CASSRSGGTDTQYF
>TRBJ2-1|.|16|TRBV21-1
CASSKLAVYSYNEQFF
>TRBJ1-1|.|16|TRBV10-2
CASSLATGPMNTEAFF
>TRBJ2-1|TRBD2|16|TRBV24-1
CATSDSSGSSYNEQFF
>TRBJ2-7|TRBD1|15|TRBV6-5
CASSYENRGQDEQYF
>TRBJ1-1|.|13|TRBV3-1/TRBV3-2
CASSRSRGKEAFF
>TRBJ1-1|.|13|TRBV11-1
CASSLGMNTEAFF
>TRBJ1-5|.|20|TRBV6-2/TRBV6-3
CASSYPPLGYSGRGEQPQHF
>TRBJ2-5|TRBD2|14|TRBV4-3
CASSQGLAVETQYF
>TRBJ1-2|.|12|TRBV5-6
CASTSSGLGYTF
>TRBJ2-1|.|15|TRBV5-1
CASSLGLDRYNEQFF
>TRBJ2-2|.|15|TRBV30
CAWSRTAPGTGELFF
>TRBJ1-1|.|14|TRBV28
CASSLPVAGTEAFF
>TRBJ1-3|TRBD1|15|TRBV24-1
CASRGRSHSGNTIYF
>TRBJ1-5|TRBD1|15|TRBV6-1
CASSEGGTGLQPQHF
>TRBJ1-2|.|17|TRBV28
CASSLPLPLGGGGGYTF
>TRBJ1-6|TRBD1|15|TRBV6-6
CASSPGGQGYSPLHF
>TRBJ1-2|.|14|TRBV9
CASSFRTENYGYTF
>TRBJ1-1|.|13|TRBV29-1
CSARQITNTEAFF
>TRBJ2-2|.|13|TRBV6-6
CASSYSEAGELFF
>TRBJ2-7|TRBD1|13|TRBV2
CASSGTGLYEQYF
>TRBJ1-5|.|13|TRBV28
CASGGKNNQPQHF
>TRBJ1-1|TRBD1|10|TRBV29-1
CSGGDSEAFF
>TRBJ2-7|TRBD1|16|TRBV6-2/TRBV6-3
CASSPWLGTGSREQYF
>TRBJ1-1|.|13|TRBV7-2
CASSLAGKPEAFF
>TRBJ2-7|.|13|TRBV6-6
CASSPTSAGEQYF
>TRBJ2-7|TRBD1|16|TRBV4-1
CASSQDGQGYSYEQYF
>TRBJ2-3|TRBD2|14|TRBV5-1
CASSLETSGDTQYF
>TRBJ2-7|TRBD1|14|TRBV6-4
CASSVRAGGGEQYF
>TRBJ2-1|TRBD2|17|TRBV9
CASSPGTSGFSYNEQFF
>TRBJ2-7|TRBD1|12|TRBV10-3
CAISRDRLSEYF
>TRBJ2-7|TRBD1|14|TRBV24-1
CATSDSRTGGEQYF
>TRBJ1-4|.|16|TRBV4-3
CASSELGEWRYEKLFF
>TRBJ1-1|TRBD1|15|TRBV6-6
CASSPRDRANTEAFF
>TRBJ2-2|TRBD2|16|TRBV19
CASSISAGGFTGELFF
>TRBJ1-1|.|16|TRBV19
CASTLLESSGTAEAFF
>TRBJ2-7|TRBD2|15|TRBV10-2
CASSYPGLAVYEQYF
>TRBJ1-3|.|15|TRBV6-5
CASSYEGHFGNTIYF
>TRBJ2-7|TRBD2|16|TRBV6-5
CASSYSAASGKYEQYF
>TRBJ2-2|.|15|TRBV5-1
CASSFSRVDTGELFF
>TRBJ1-1|.|15|TRBV5-6
CASSLWGGLRTEAFF
>TRBJ2-1|TRBD2|14|TRBV28
CASRPGGLINEQFF
>TRBJ2-5|TRBD2|15|TRBV5-5
CASSLVISGQETQYF
>TRBJ2-1|TRBD2|14|TRBV19
CASRYGTSPSEQFF